The 10 T cell receptor beta chains in this list originate from one sample, sequenced in a study of blood T cell repertoires in COVID-19. Assay used: immunoSEQ multiplex PCR; TCRdb lists only in-frame clones, some missing. The sample lists a few hundred thousand clones; roughly 84% were seen once. The sequencing input was PBMCs or T cells enriched from blood (not recorded which). These receptors all stem from a man in his thirties or forties in a cohort exposed to, infected with or recovered from COVID-19 (not recorded which).

This chain connects TRBV27 to TRBJ1-2, with 8 bases that match TRBD1. The CDR3 is made up of 17 amino acids. The germline CDR1 and CDR2 sequences are MNHEY and SMNVEV (reference sequence). With V trimmed by 3 bases and J by 2 bases, 11 bases remained unmatched. CDR3 protein: CASSFSLGQGGNYGYTF. The CDR3 DNA is TGTGCCAGCAGTTTCTCTCTAGGACAGGGAGGGAACTATGGCTACACCTTC.

J is TRBJ2-6 and V is TRBV5-8; D not certain. CDR3 length equals 15 residues. V was pared by 4 bases and J by 0 bases, with 8 bases between. Germline loops: CDR1 SGHTS, CDR2 YDEGEE. The CDR3 reads CASSNGPSGANVLTF. In nucleotides, the CDR3 is TGTGCCAGCAGCAATGGGCCCTCTGGGGCCAACGTCCTGACTTTC. The entire variable domain, with the rest obtained from reference TRBV5-8 and TRBJ2-6, is as follows: EAGVTQSPTHLIKTRGQQATLRCSPISGHTSVYWYQQALGLGLQFLLWYDEGEERNRGNFPPRFSGRQFPNYSSELNVNALELEDSALYLCASSNGPSGANVLTFGAGSRLTVL.

The chain uses TRBV7-9 and TRBJ2-5, with TRBD1 as a possible D gene (6 bases). This CDR3 is 15 amino acids long. The germline gives CDR1 SEHNR, CDR2 FQNEAQ (reference sequence). V shed 5 bases and J shed 0 bases, with 13 bases lying between them. CDR3 in amino acids: CASSGGQINQETQYF. As DNA, the CDR3 is TGTGCCAGCAGCGGGGGACAAATAAACCAAGAGACCCAGTACTTC.

The V call is TRBV5-1, the J call TRBJ1-2; possibly TRBD1 for D (5 bases). V lost 0 bases, J lost 4 bases, and 10 bases lay in between. Germline values: CDR1 SGHRS, CDR2 YFSETQ. The CDR3 is made up of 14 amino acids. The CDR3 DNA reads TGCGCCAGCAGCTTGGCCGGGACTTCCTATGGCTACACCTTC. Residues: CASSLAGTSYGYTF.

This clone was counted once. The rearrangement joins TRBV9 to TRBJ2-3, with TRBD2 identical over 9 bases. CDR1 is SGDLS, CDR2 YYNGEE, per germline. This CDR3 has 15 residues. Losses at the gene ends were 4 bases for V and 2 bases for J; bases not matched to a gene: 5. For the CDR3, the DNA is TGTGCCAGCAGCTCGCGGACTAGCGCCACAGATACGCAGTATTTT. Translation: CASSSRTSATDTQYF.

The chain links TRBV5-5 to TRBJ2-7; 7 positions agree with TRBD1. V lost 3 bases and J lost 0; bases outside the gene matches: 6. CDR1 SGHKS and CDR2 YYEKEE come from the germline V gene (reference sequence). The CDR3 sequence is 15 residues long. The CDR3, as DNA: TGTGCCAGCAGCTCGGACAGGAGGAGCTCCTACGAGCAGTACTTC. The encoded protein is CASSSDRRSSYEQYF.

The rearrangement joins TRBV9 to TRBJ2-7, with D perhaps matching TRBD2 (6 bases). The CDR3 spans 17 residues. The germline gives CDR1 SGDLS, CDR2 YYNGEE. The V end was cut by 1 base, the J end by 3 bases, with 20 bases between. The CDR3 reads CASSVIYRDCWIYEQYF. The DNA of the CDR3 is TGTGCCAGCAGCGTAATCTACCGGGACTGCTGGATCTACGAGCAGTACTTC.

The J gene is TRBJ2-2, the V gene TRBV5-1, with 7 bases matching TRBD2. Germline V gene lookup returns CDR1 SGHRS and CDR2 YFSETQ. The CDR3 contains 15 residues. Trimming at V came to 4 bases and at J to 5 bases, leaving 8 bases not matched to a gene. The CDR3 coding sequence is TGCGCCAGCAGCACCATCGGGGAGGGAACCGGGGAGCTGTTTTTT. This sequence encodes CASSTIGEGTGELFF.

The chain joins TRBV28 to TRBJ2-6; D is unresolved. The CDR3 loop spans 16 amino acids. From germline, CDR1 is MDHEN and CDR2 SYDVKM. The V gene lost 3 bases and the J gene lost 0 bases, with 9 bases spanning the gap. CDR3 sequence reads: CASSLRRNSGANVLTF. The CDR3 DNA follows: TGTGCCAGCAGTTTGAGGAGAAACTCTGGGGCCAACGTCCTGACTTTC.

This chain joins TRBV11-2 and TRBJ1-2; D remains ambiguous. V dropped 3 bases and J dropped 7 bases, with 12 bases sitting between them. CDR1 is SGHAT, CDR2 FQNNGV, per germline. This CDR3 region has 13 residues. Written as DNA, the CDR3 is TGTGCCAGCAGCTTTTTGGAGTCGGGTGGCTACACCTTC. Its translation is CASSFLESGGYTF.